Below, one T cell receptor beta chain is given with its context. The data derive from a study of T cell changes during pregnancy in multiple sclerosis. Data came from immunoSEQ multiplex PCR; TCRdb stores just in-frame clones and leaves some out. This sample has 45,000 to 50,000 clones, with roughly 92% found just once. In germline, CDR1 is LNHDA, CDR2 SQIVND (reference sequence). The CDR3 totals 15 residues. V shed 6 bases and J shed 6 bases, with 15 bases lying between them. The V call is TRBV19, the J call TRBJ1-6; D is possibly TRBD1 (5 bases). The sample consisted of CD4+ T cells from peripheral blood mononuclear cells, taken in the second trimester of pregnancy. The receptor was isolated from a female donor in good health, enrolled as a control in a pregnancy study. The CDR3: CASRGDLLPNSPLHF. For the CDR3, the DNA is TGTGCCAGTAGGGGGGACTTGTTGCCTAATTCACCCCTCCACTTT.